Sequencing of this TCR beta chain was carried out in a study of blood T cell repertoires in COVID-19. Generated by immunoSEQ multiplex PCR, the TCRdb table keeps only in-frame clones and is missing some. The data hold 150,000 to 200,000 clones, with approximately 81% observed a single time. V was clipped by 4 bases and J by 5 bases; unmatched bases: 3. This CDR3 spans 13 amino acids. Germline assignment: CDR1 SQVTM and CDR2 ANQGSEA. Input material: peripheral blood. The sequence derives from a woman aged 45-60 years with COVID-19, enrolled during active disease. V gene TRBV29-1 combines with J gene TRBJ1-4; 8 bases map to TRBD1. CDR3 region: CSVGTGLNEKLFF. The CDR3 DNA follows: TGCAGCGTTGGGACAGGGTTAAATGAAAAACTGTTTTTT.